This T cell receptor beta chain was profiled in a study of OX40 agonist ivuxolimab in advanced cancers. Concerning this clone: No antigen is known for it.

Study findings and constraints: CD8+ T cells showed, on average, more clonal expansion than CD4+ cells.

Only in-frame clones appear in the TCRdb table, and some are missing; sequencing was by immunoSEQ multiplex PCR. Of around 80,000 clones listed, roughly 86% are singletons. Germline V gene data show CDR1 as LNHDA and CDR2 as SQIVND (reference sequence). With 5 bases removed from V and 1 base from J, the gap between germline ends came to 14 bases. The CDR3 extends over 15 amino acids. The sample was CD4+ or CD8+ T cells sorted from blood, taken in a trial of the OX40 agonist ivuxolimab. This chain joins TRBV19 and TRBJ1-1; D remains unclear. This receptor was taken from an adult with an advanced solid tumor such as melanoma, head and neck, liver or kidney cancer. The CDR3 protein is CASSLYTPPNTEAFF. The CDR3 DNA sequence: TGTGCCAGTAGTCTCTATACACCTCCGAACACTGAAGCTTTCTTT. The full variable domain, its missing parts supplied by reference TRBV19 and TRBJ1-1, is DGGITQSPKYLFRKEGQNVTLSCEQNLNHDAMYWYRQDPGQGLRLIYYSQIVNDFQKGDIAEGYSVSREKKESFPLTVTSAQKNPTAFYLCASSLYTPPNTEAFFGQGTRLTVV.